These 7 T cell receptor beta chains were sequenced from one sample in a study of cytomegalovirus exposure and HLA in healthy donors. With 60 Vbeta and 13 Jbeta primers, the PCR was carried out. Some clones are missing from TCRdb's copy, which holds only in-frame ones; the method was immunoSEQ multiplex PCR. The profile shows under 300,000 clones, about 86% of them singletons. Sequencing was done on a sample of PBMCs. These receptors all stem from an older woman in good health and CMV-seropositive.

This chain connects TRBV2 to TRBJ2-1; D possibly corresponds to TRBD1 (6 bases). CDR1 is SNHLY, CDR2 FYNNEI, per germline. Trimming pared 6 bases from V and 7 bases from J, leaving 7 bases between. This CDR3 contains 11 residues. The CDR3: CASRQGNEQFF. The CDR3 DNA is TGTGCCAGCAGACAGGGTAATGAGCAGTTCTTC.

The chain is built from TRBV28 and TRBJ2-2; no reliable D call. This CDR3 has 13 residues. From germline, CDR1 is MDHEN and CDR2 SYDVKM. Between the trimmed V and J ends, which lost 6 bases and 3 bases, there was a span of 8 bases. The CDR3 coding sequence is TGTGCCAGCAGCCCTCAGTACACCGGGGAGCTGTTTTTT. It yields the protein CASSPQYTGELFF.

The chain employs TRBV2 and TRBJ2-7; 9 nucleotides align to TRBD1. From germline, CDR1 is SNHLY and CDR2 FYNNEI. This CDR3 is built from 14 residues. V shed 6 bases and J 2 bases; nucleotides not matched to a gene: 5. CDR3 in amino acids: CASRPNRGPYEQYF. The CDR3 nucleotides are TGTGCCAGCAGACCAAACAGGGGGCCCTACGAGCAGTACTTC. The variable domain in full, completed from reference TRBV2 and TRBJ2-7, reads EPEVTQTPSHQVTQMGQEVILRCVPISNHLYFYWYRQILGQKVEFLVSFYNNEISEKSEIFDDQFSVERPDGSNFTLKIRSTKLEDSAMYFCASRPNRGPYEQYFGPGTRLTVT.

This chain links TRBV4-2 with TRBJ2-7; 11 bases are shared with TRBD2. Germline V gives CDR1 LGHNA, CDR2 YNFKEQ. The CDR3 runs to 15 residues. With V trimmed by 4 bases and J by 5 bases, 7 bases remained unmatched. The CDR3 nucleotides are TGTGCCAGCAGCCCCCTAGCGGGAGGTTTCGACGAGCAGTACTTC. Translation: CASSPLAGGFDEQYF.

The chain employs TRBV5-4 and TRBJ1-4; tentatively, D is TRBD1 (5 bases). The V gene's germline CDR1 is SGHNT and CDR2 YYREEE (reference sequence). The CDR3 length is 13 residues. Deletions cut 2 bases from V and 6 bases from J, with 8 bases between. Here the CDR3 reads CASSFGADEKLFF. The CDR3 region has the DNA TGTGCCAGCAGCTTTGGGGCAGATGAAAAACTGTTTTTT. The full variable domain, completed using reference TRBV5-4 and TRBJ1-4, is ETGVTQSPTHLIKTRGQQVTLRCSSQSGHNTVSWYQQALGQGPQFIFQYYREEENGRGNFPPRFSGLQFPNYSSELNVNALELDDSALYLCASSFGADEKLFFGSGTQLSVL.

This rearrangement joins TRBV4-2 to TRBJ2-3; the D gene is possibly TRBD2 (7 bases). V lost 4 bases and J 3 bases, leaving 11 bases between the germline ends. Germline V gives CDR1 LGHNA, CDR2 YNFKEQ. CDR3 length equals 14 residues. DNA of the CDR3: TGTGCCAGCAGCCCCGAGGGGGGGACAGATACGCAGTATTTT. Its protein product is CASSPEGGTDTQYF.

The J gene is TRBJ2-3, the V gene TRBV27, with D maybe TRBD1 (6 bases). CDR3 length: 14 residues. The V end was cut by 5 bases, the J end by 3 bases, with 12 bases between. CDR1 MNHEY and CDR2 SMNVEV come from the germline V gene (reference sequence). In nucleotides, the CDR3 is TGTGCCAGCAGTATTGGACAGCGGACAGATACGCAGTATTTT. Its protein product is CASSIGQRTDTQYF.